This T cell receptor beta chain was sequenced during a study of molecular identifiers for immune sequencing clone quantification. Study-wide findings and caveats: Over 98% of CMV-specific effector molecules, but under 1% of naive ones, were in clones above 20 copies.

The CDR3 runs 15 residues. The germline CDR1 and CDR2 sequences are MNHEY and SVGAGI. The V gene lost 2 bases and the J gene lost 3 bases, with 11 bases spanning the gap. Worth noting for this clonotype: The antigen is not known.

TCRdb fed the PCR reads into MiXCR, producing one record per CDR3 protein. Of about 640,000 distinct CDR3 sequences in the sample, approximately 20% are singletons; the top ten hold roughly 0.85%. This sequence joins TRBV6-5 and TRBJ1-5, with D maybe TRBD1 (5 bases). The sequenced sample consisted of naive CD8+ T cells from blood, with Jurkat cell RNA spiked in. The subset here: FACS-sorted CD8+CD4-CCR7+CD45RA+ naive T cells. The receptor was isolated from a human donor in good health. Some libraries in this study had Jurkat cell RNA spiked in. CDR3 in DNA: TGTGCCAGCAGTTACGCCCCGGGGGACAATCAGCCCCAGCATTTT. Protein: CASSYAPGDNQPQHF.